What follows are 30 T cell receptor beta chains derived from one specimen sequenced in a study of cytomegalovirus exposure and HLA in healthy donors. The method was immunoSEQ multiplex PCR; TCRdb's version includes in-frame clones alone and lacks a portion of them. The table records about 53,000 clones, around nine tenths of them present only once. Sequences were obtained from PBMCs. The source is a man between 18 and 29 years old in good health and CMV-seronegative.

The genes are TRBV27 and TRBJ2-1, with 13 bases fitting TRBD2. CDR1 and CDR2 (germline): MNHEY, SMNVEV (reference sequence). V trimming: 3 bases; J trimming: 5 bases; junction bases outside the gene matches: 4. The CDR3 has 16 amino acids. As DNA, the CDR3 is TGTGCCAGCAGTTTCCTCGGACTAGCGGGAGACAATGAGCAGTTCTTC. Translating it yields CASSFLGLAGDNEQFF.

The chain recombines TRBV4-2 with TRBJ2-7, with 8 bases fitting TRBD1. The CDR3 has 14 amino acids. V lost 0 bases and J lost 5; bases outside the gene matches: 3. The germline V gene has CDR1 LGHNA and CDR2 YNFKEQ. CDR3 sequence reads: CASSQDRQGNEQYF. The DNA of the CDR3 is TGTGCCAGCAGCCAAGATAGACAGGGGAACGAGCAGTACTTC.

Here the CDR3 reads CASSLRVPEQFF. The DNA of the CDR3 is TGTGCCAGCAGCTTACGGGTTCCGGAGCAGTTCTTC. The genes are TRBV13 and TRBJ2-1; no reliable D call. V was shortened by 2 bases and J by 10 bases, with 9 bases between the two germline ends. Germline CDR1 and CDR2: PRHDT and FYEKMQ (reference sequence). The CDR3 sequence is 12 residues long.

V usage is TRBV6-5 and J usage is TRBJ1-2, with D hard to call. CDR1 is MNHEY, CDR2 SVGAGI, per germline. The CDR3 runs 14 residues. Trimming left V 7 bases short and J 3 bases short, with 15 bases between. CDR3 loop: CASTPGPEDYGYTF. The CDR3 coding sequence is TGTGCCAGCACCCCCGGCCCTGAGGACTATGGCTACACCTTC.

The chain joins TRBV29-1 to TRBJ2-3; 11 positions match TRBD2. Germline lookup yields CDR1 SQVTM and CDR2 ANQGSEA. Trimming cost V 0 bases and J 1 base; bases outside gene matches: 3. The CDR3 runs 16 residues. The CDR3 DNA reads TGCAGCGTTGAAGATCCGGGACTAGCGGGCACAGATACGCAGTATTTT. Protein: CSVEDPGLAGTDTQYF.

The chain employs TRBV15 and TRBJ2-1; 7 bases line up with TRBD1. Trimming at V came to 0 bases and at J to 1 base, leaving 3 bases not matched to a gene. Germline values: CDR1 LNHNV, CDR2 YYDKDF (reference sequence). The CDR3 is 16 residues long. This CDR3 is CATSREGGGSYNEQFF. In DNA, the CDR3 is TGTGCCACCAGCAGAGAAGGGGGCGGTTCCTACAATGAGCAGTTCTTC.

The genes are TRBV7-9 and TRBJ2-1; D might be TRBD1 (6 bases). The CDR3 is 19 amino acids. V gave up 4 bases and J gave up 2 bases, with 24 bases separating them. Looked up from germline, CDR1 is SEHNR and CDR2 is FQNEAQ (reference sequence). CDR3 nucleotides: TGTGCCAGCAGCTCAGCCAGCTTTTCTAGTAGGGGGACCTACAATGAGCAGTTCTTC. Its protein product is CASSSASFSSRGTYNEQFF.

This clone was counted once. The CDR3 DNA reads TGTGCCAGCAGCAAACTAGCGGGAGGGCGTCGGAATGAGCAGTTCTTC. Its translation: CASSKLAGGRRNEQFF. J is TRBJ2-1 and V is TRBV5-6, with 13 bases lining up with TRBD2. This CDR3 is built from 16 residues. Trimming cost V 4 bases and J 7 bases; bases outside gene matches: 8. Germline CDR1 and CDR2: SGHDT and YYEEEE.

The chain links TRBV21-1 to TRBJ1-2. TRBV21-1 is a recognized pseudogene. The CDR3 spans 15 residues. This CDR3 reads CASSKWGEINYGYTF. CDR3 bases: TGTGCCAGCAGCAAATGGGGGGAGATTAACTATGGCTACACCTTC.

The chain combines TRBV15 with TRBJ2-1; perhaps TRBD1 as D (6 bases). CDR3 length equals 17 residues. Trimming shortened V by 3 bases and J by 0 bases, and 15 bases separated the two germline ends. Germline CDR1 reads LNHNV; CDR2 reads YYDKDF (reference sequence). CDR3 sequence reads: CATSRLDSSRSYNEQFF. The CDR3, as DNA: TGTGCCACCAGCAGGTTGGACAGTTCACGCTCCTACAATGAGCAGTTCTTC.

This chain connects TRBV21-1 to TRBJ2-7; the table assigns TRBD2, which was not confirmed against the DNA. TRBV21-1 is listed as a pseudogene. This CDR3 is built from 16 residues. The DNA of the CDR3 is TGTGCCAGCAGCAAAGAAGTAAACAAGCGCACCGGGGAGCAGTACTTC. This codes for CASSKEVNKRTGEQYF.

By sample share, this clone is medium-sized (0.01 to 0.1%). This sequence joins TRBV7-9 and TRBJ2-1; 7 bases are shared with TRBD2. The CDR3 totals 15 residues. V was clipped by 5 bases and J by 5 bases; unmatched bases: 9. Germline assignment: CDR1 SEHNR and CDR2 FQNEAQ (reference sequence). CDR3 sequence (DNA): TGTGCCAGCAGCACCGCTAGCGGTCAACACAATGAGCAGTTCTTC. Amino acid sequence: CASSTASGQHNEQFF.

V is TRBV27 and J is TRBJ2-2; TRBD2 agrees at 8 bases. Germline V lookup: CDR1 MNHEY, CDR2 SMNVEV (reference sequence). The ends lost 1 base at V and 5 bases at J; junction bases unmatched: 12. The CDR3 totals 18 residues. In nucleotides, the CDR3 is TGTGCCAGCAGTTTATTCGCTAGCGGGTTAGAGTGGACCGGGGAGCTGTTTTTT. The encoded protein is CASSLFASGLEWTGELFF.

V usage is TRBV5-1 and J usage is TRBJ2-5, with TRBD2 identical over 8 bases. The CDR3 is made up of 19 amino acids. In germline, CDR1 is SGHRS, CDR2 YFSETQ. V trimming: 2 bases; J trimming: 4 bases; junction bases outside the gene matches: 19. CDR3 residues: CASSFTTSGRLPVGETQYF. CDR3 in DNA: TGCGCCAGCAGCTTTACTACAAGCGGGAGACTACCTGTGGGAGAGACCCAGTACTTC.

The J gene is TRBJ2-3, the V gene TRBV2, with D maybe TRBD2 (5 bases). Trimming removed 7 bases from V and 5 bases from J, with 7 bases in between. Looked up from germline, CDR1 is SNHLY and CDR2 is FYNNEI. The CDR3 loop spans 11 amino acids. The CDR3 region is CASTEGDTQYF. The CDR3 bases are TGTGCCAGCACCGAGGGAGATACGCAGTATTTT.

V is TRBV9 and J is TRBJ2-3; 7 positions agree with TRBD2. V lost 3 bases to trimming and J lost 4 bases; unmatched junction nucleotides: 5. The CDR3 has 14 residues. Germline V gene data show CDR1 as SGDLS and CDR2 as YYNGEE. The CDR3 reads CASSGGGLADTQYF. As DNA, the CDR3 is TGTGCCAGCAGCGGGGGGGGGTTGGCAGATACGCAGTATTTT.

This chain links TRBV14 with TRBJ2-1, with 12 bases identical to TRBD2. Trimming cost V 4 bases and J 3 bases; bases outside gene matches: 7. This CDR3 contains 17 residues. Germline loops: CDR1 SGHDN, CDR2 FVKESK. The CDR3 spells CASSRILAGGGYNEQFF. Here the CDR3 DNA reads TGTGCCAGCAGCCGCATACTAGCGGGGGGCGGCTACAATGAGCAGTTCTTC. Full variable domain (outside the CDR3, taken from reference TRBV14 and TRBJ2-1): EAGVTQFPSHSVIEKGQTVTLRCDPISGHDNLYWYRRVMGKEIKFLLHFVKESKQDESGMPNNRFLAERTGGTYSTLKVQPAELEDSGVYFCASSRILAGGGYNEQFFGPGTRLTVL.

J is TRBJ1-1 and V is TRBV19, with 8 bases that match TRBD1. The V and J ends lost 2 bases and 0 bases, in that order; junction bases with no gene match: 5. CDR1 and CDR2 from the germline V gene are LNHDA and SQIVND (reference sequence). The CDR3 spans 16 residues. DNA of the CDR3: TGTGCCAGTAGTATAAGGGCAGGGGGCTTGAACACTGAAGCTTTCTTT. Translated: CASSIRAGGLNTEAFF.

This chain links TRBV9 with TRBJ2-1; TRBD2 matches 7 bases. Germline loops: CDR1 SGDLS, CDR2 YYNGEE. The CDR3 runs to 15 residues. V lost 3 bases, J lost 7 bases, and 10 bases stayed unmatched. The CDR3 here is CASSGPGLPFNEQFF. Here the CDR3 DNA reads TGTGCCAGCAGCGGACCGGGACTACCTTTTAATGAGCAGTTCTTC.

The count of this clone is one. The V and J genes are TRBV19 and TRBJ1-1; D gene uncertain. Trimming removed 2 bases at V and 6 bases at J, with 10 bases between. CDR3 length equals 13 residues. Germline V CDR1 and CDR2: LNHDA, SQIVND (reference sequence). CDR3 coding DNA: TGTGCCAGTAGTATAAGTCGGTCCTCTGAAGCTTTCTTT. Residues: CASSISRSSEAFF.

The chain is built from TRBV5-1 and TRBJ2-1; 13 bases fit TRBD2. Unmatched junction bases numbered 4, after V lost 7 bases and J lost 0 bases. This CDR3 contains 16 residues. Looked up from germline, CDR1 is SGHRS and CDR2 is YFSETQ. CDR3 sequence (DNA): TGCGCCAGCGGGACTAGCGGGACGAGCTCCTACAATGAGCAGTTCTTC. Translation gives CASGTSGTSSYNEQFF.

The V and J genes are TRBV11-2 and TRBJ2-7, with 11 bases aligning to TRBD1. The V segment lost 5 bases and the J segment 7 bases; nucleotides outside the gene matches: 13. The CDR3 spans 16 residues. Germline CDR1 is SGHAT and CDR2 is FQNNGV. DNA for the CDR3: TGTGCCAGCAGCCGAAACAGGGGACAGGGGGTTGAAGAGCAGTACTTC. This translates into CASSRNRGQGVEEQYF.

This chain joins TRBV30 and TRBJ2-3, with 11 bases aligning to TRBD2. The CDR3 totals 15 residues. V shed 1 base and J 3 bases; nucleotides not matched to a gene: 3. The V gene's germline CDR1 is GTSNPN and CDR2 SVGIG (reference sequence). This CDR3 is CAWSGASGRTDTQYF. The CDR3 DNA follows: TGTGCCTGGAGTGGAGCTAGCGGGAGGACAGATACGCAGTATTTT.

This clone came up once. The chain carries TRBV5-5 and TRBJ2-1; D gene unclear. This CDR3 is built from 15 residues. Germline V gene lookup returns CDR1 SGHKS and CDR2 YYEKEE (reference sequence). Trimming took off 0 bases at V and 2 bases at J, with 9 bases between the two ends. The CDR3 loop is CASSLDLPPYNEQFF. The CDR3 bases are TGTGCCAGCAGCTTGGACCTACCACCCTACAATGAGCAGTTCTTC.

The chain combines TRBV19 with TRBJ1-1; D possibly corresponds to TRBD1 (6 bases). Germline lookup yields CDR1 LNHDA and CDR2 SQIVND (reference sequence). Trimming stripped 3 bases from V and 0 bases from J, with 14 bases between. The CDR3 contains 16 residues. CDR3 in DNA: TGTGCCAGTAGTATTGGACAGCAGATAATGAACACTGAAGCTTTCTTT. As protein: CASSIGQQIMNTEAFF. The full variable domain, with the rest looked up from reference TRBV19 and TRBJ1-1, is DGGITQSPKYLFRKEGQNVTLSCEQNLNHDAMYWYRQDPGQGLRLIYYSQIVNDFQKGDIAEGYSVSREKKESFPLTVTSAQKNPTAFYLCASSIGQQIMNTEAFFGQGTRLTVV.

V is TRBV28 and J is TRBJ2-7; D is perhaps TRBD1 (5 bases). Trimming took off 2 bases at V and 7 bases at J, with 15 bases between the two ends. The germline gives CDR1 MDHEN, CDR2 SYDVKM. The CDR3 is made up of 14 amino acids. CDR3 sequence reads: CASSLPSGNVEQYF. CDR3 coding DNA: TGTGCCAGCAGTTTACCCTCAGGGAACGTAGAGCAGTACTTC.

This clone was counted a single time. The chain joins TRBV19 to TRBJ2-2; 7 bases match TRBD1. Germline trimming cut 5 bases from V and 2 bases from J; bases unmatched to any gene: 8. This CDR3 comprises 16 residues. The germline V gene encodes CDR1 LNHDA and CDR2 SQIVND (reference sequence). The CDR3 DNA reads as TGTGCCAGTAGTCCCCTTTGGGACAGTAACACCGGGGAGCTGTTTTTT. Encoded protein: CASSPLWDSNTGELFF.

The chain links TRBV2 to TRBJ2-7; D is possibly TRBD2 (5 bases). Between the trimmed V and J ends, which lost 2 bases and 4 bases, there was a span of 18 bases. The CDR3 spans 16 residues. Germline loops: CDR1 SNHLY, CDR2 FYNNEI. This chain's CDR3 is CASSEYTGIFEYEQYF. The CDR3 region has the DNA TGTGCCAGCAGTGAATACACGGGGATATTTGAGTACGAGCAGTACTTC.

This sequence joins TRBV7-9 and TRBJ2-1; 13 positions match TRBD2. The ends lost 3 bases at V and 10 bases at J; junction bases unmatched: 9. This CDR3 is 16 amino acids long. CDR1 and CDR2 (germline): SEHNR, FQNEAQ (reference sequence). This CDR3 reads CASSFLLGLAGVEQFF. CDR3 bases: TGTGCCAGCAGCTTTCTACTCGGACTAGCGGGAGTGGAGCAGTTCTTC. Together with reference TRBV7-9 and TRBJ2-1, the CDR3 gives the full variable domain: DTGVSQNPRHKITKRGQNVTFRCDPISEHNRLYWYRQTLGQGPEFLTYFQNEAQLEKSRLLSDRFSAERPKGSFSTLEIQRTEQGDSAMYLCASSFLLGLAGVEQFFGPGTRLTVL.

The chain uses TRBV28 and TRBJ1-1; D remains ambiguous. Trimming removed 6 bases at V and 4 bases at J, with 6 bases between. There are 11 residues in the CDR3. Per the germline V gene, CDR1 is MDHEN and CDR2 is SYDVKM. CDR3 nucleotide sequence: TGTGCCAGCAGCTGGAGCACTGAAGCTTTCTTT. As protein: CASSWSTEAFF.